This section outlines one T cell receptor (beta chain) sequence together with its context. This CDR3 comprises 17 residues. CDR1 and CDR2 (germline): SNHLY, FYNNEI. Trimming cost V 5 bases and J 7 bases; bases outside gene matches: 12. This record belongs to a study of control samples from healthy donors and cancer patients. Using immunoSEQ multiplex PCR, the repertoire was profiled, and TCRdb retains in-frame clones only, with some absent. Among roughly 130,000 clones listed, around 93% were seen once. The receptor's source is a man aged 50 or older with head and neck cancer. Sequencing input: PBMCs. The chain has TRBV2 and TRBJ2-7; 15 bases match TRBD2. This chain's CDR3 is CASSLLRTSGGAWEQYF. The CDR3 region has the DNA TGTGCCAGCAGTTTACTCCGGACTAGCGGGGGGGCGTGGGAGCAGTACTTC.